Below are 21 T cell receptor beta chains sequenced from a single sample in a study of neurological immune-mediated disorders. TCRdb redid the calling of the 5' RACE reads with MiXCR, one entry per CDR3 protein. The sample lists tens of thousands of distinct CDR3 sequences; around 3.1% were seen once. The sample was PBMCs. The receptors were sampled from a man aged 35 to 55 with multiple sclerosis.

This clonotype has ten or more counts. The gene calls are TRBV5-1 and TRBJ1-1; the match to TRBD1 covers 9 bases. Germline V gene data show CDR1 as SGHRS and CDR2 as YFSETQ. V shed 2 bases, J shed 1 base, and the junction held 3 bases outside the gene matches. The CDR3 has 15 residues. The CDR3 spells CASSLGQGRNTEAFF. CDR3 bases: TGCGCCAGCAGCTTAGGACAGGGGCGGAACACTGAAGCTTTCTTT.

This clonotype has at least ten counts. The chain combines TRBV5-1 with TRBJ2-2; no definite D call. Germline V gives CDR1 SGHRS, CDR2 YFSETQ. CDR3 length: 13 amino acids. Between the trimmed V and J ends, which lost 0 bases and 5 bases, there was a span of 5 bases. The CDR3: CASSLDGTGELFF. The CDR3 nucleotides read TGCGCCAGCAGCTTGGATGGGACCGGGGAGCTGTTTTTT.

This clonotype has ten or more counts. This chain joins TRBV20-1 and TRBJ2-1; 11 bases are a match to TRBD2. The CDR3 totals 13 residues. Trimming took 5 bases from V and 15 from J; bases not matched to a gene: 12. Germline V gene sequence: CDR1 DFQATT, CDR2 SNEGSKA (reference sequence). CDR3 DNA sequence: TGCAGTGCTTCCGGGACTAGCGGTCCCTCATCGTTCTTC. Protein product: CSASGTSGPSSFF.

This clonotype came up many times. V is TRBV20-1 and J is TRBJ2-7; 8 bases match TRBD2. The CDR3 length is 16 residues. V shed 3 bases and J 0 bases; nucleotides not matched to a gene: 10. Germline V gives CDR1 DFQATT, CDR2 SNEGSKA (reference sequence). The CDR3 DNA reads as TGCAGTGCTAGGAGGAGGATAGCGGGACTCTCCTACGAGCAGTACTTC. It is translated as CSARRRIAGLSYEQYF.

This clonotype showed up many times. This chain uses TRBV25-1 with TRBJ2-3, with 7 bases that match TRBD2. The CDR3 totals 17 residues. The V and J ends lost 3 bases and 2 bases, in that order; junction bases with no gene match: 11. Germline lookup yields CDR1 MGHDK and CDR2 SYGVNS. The CDR3 nucleotides read TGTGCCAGCAGTGATATTGGTAGCGGGCGCACCACAGATACGCAGTATTTT. Translation gives CASSDIGSGRTTDTQYF.

In regard to this clonotype: Since the CDR3 does not end with the conserved phenylalanine or tryptophan, this likely comes from a read error. The chain employs TRBV2 and TRBJ1-1; the D is unclear. The V gene's germline CDR1 is SNHLY and CDR2 FYNNEI. CDR3 length: 15 amino acids. The V gene lost 5 bases and the J gene lost 1 base, with 14 bases spanning the gap. CDR3 protein: CASSPDGRGNTEAFN. The CDR3 DNA sequence: TGTGCCAGCAGTCCCGACGGCCGGGGGAACACTGAAGCTTTCAAT.

There are many counts of this clonotype. The rearrangement links TRBV6-5 to TRBJ2-1, with 13 bases lining up with TRBD2. There are 18 residues in the CDR3. Trimming at V came to 1 base and at J to 3 bases, leaving 6 bases not matched to a gene. The germline CDR1 and CDR2 sequences are MNHEY and SVGAGI. The CDR3 here is CASSYLLAGGPGYNEQFF. Here the CDR3 DNA reads TGTGCCAGCAGTTACTTACTAGCGGGAGGGCCGGGCTACAATGAGCAGTTCTTC.

This clonotype was recorded at least ten times. The chain recombines TRBV5-1 with TRBJ2-2; 8 nucleotides match TRBD1. J was trimmed by 4 bases and V by 3 bases; bases with no gene match: 11. This CDR3 has 17 amino acids. Germline V gene sequence: CDR1 SGHRS, CDR2 YFSETQ. The chain's CDR3 is CASSSRAGGASTGELFF. CDR3 coding DNA: TGCGCCAGCAGCTCGAGAGCAGGGGGCGCGAGCACCGGGGAGCTGTTTTTT.

This clonotype came up a few times. The chain couples TRBV6-6 to TRBJ2-5; 10 bases are a match to TRBD1. Germline V gene sequence: CDR1 MNHNY, CDR2 SVGAGI (reference sequence). The V and J ends lost 6 bases and 0 bases, in that order; junction bases with no gene match: 10. This CDR3 has 17 residues. The CDR3 coding sequence is TGTGCCAGCAGGGTAGGACAGGGGGGCCGAAACCAAGAGACCCAGTACTTC. It codes for CASRVGQGGRNQETQYF.

This clonotype was observed at least ten times. The J gene is TRBJ2-7, the V gene TRBV6-1, with D possibly being TRBD1 or TRBD2 (5 bases each). Trimming removed 3 bases from V and 0 bases from J, with 12 bases in between. Per germline, CDR1 MNHNS and CDR2 SASEGT. This CDR3 region has 15 residues. The CDR3 DNA reads as TGTGCCAGCAGTGAGGGGCCGGGGTCCTCCTACGAGCAGTACTTC. As protein: CASSEGPGSSYEQYF.

This clonotype turned up a few times. This chain uses TRBV7-9 with TRBJ2-6; D unresolved. V was trimmed by 7 bases and J by 0 bases, leaving 7 bases between them. Germline V gene data show CDR1 as SEHNR and CDR2 as FQNEAQ (reference sequence). The CDR3 spans 14 residues. This CDR3 is CASTHPSGANVLTF. CDR3 DNA sequence: TGTGCCAGCACCCATCCCTCTGGGGCCAACGTCCTGACTTTC.

This clonotype appeared many times. CDR3 region: CASSLTGGETEAFF. DNA for the CDR3: TGTGCCAGCAGCCTGACAGGGGGCGAGACTGAAGCTTTCTTT. This chain links TRBV3-1 with TRBJ1-1; 10 bases align to TRBD1. Germline V gene data show CDR1 as LGHDT and CDR2 as YNNKEL (reference sequence). The trim removed 4 bases at V and 5 bases at J, leaving 4 bases unmatched. This CDR3 has 14 amino acids.

This clonotype showed up many times. V usage is TRBV5-6 and J usage is TRBJ1-4; D is uncertain. Deletions cut 1 base from V and 8 bases from J, with 21 bases between. CDR1 is SGHDT and CDR2 is YYEEEE in the germline V gene. This CDR3 has 17 amino acids. This CDR3 reads CASSLTQPLGRAEKLFF. The CDR3 nucleotides read TGTGCCAGCAGCTTGACTCAGCCGCTGGGTCGGGCAGAAAAACTGTTTTTT.

This clonotype was counted ten times or more. The chain joins TRBV2 to TRBJ2-3; a weak D match, TRBD2 (6 bases). This CDR3 has 15 amino acids. Germline CDR1 is SNHLY and CDR2 is FYNNEI. V dropped 9 bases and J dropped 1 base, with 17 bases sitting between them. The CDR3 nucleotides are TGTGCCAGTTCAGTCCCGGGACTTCGCACAGATACGCAGTATTTT. This codes for CASSVPGLRTDTQYF. Combining the CDR3 with reference TRBV2 and TRBJ2-3 gives the whole variable domain EPEVTQTPSHQVTQMGQEVILRCVPISNHLYFYWYRQILGQKVEFLVSFYNNEISEKSEIFDDQFSVERPDGSNFTLKIRSTKLEDSAMYFCASSVPGLRTDTQYFGPGTRLTVL.

This clonotype occurred many times. The chain employs TRBV5-1 and TRBJ1-1; no firm D call. Deletions cut 5 bases from V and 1 base from J, with 12 bases between. In germline, CDR1 is SGHRS, CDR2 YFSETQ. CDR3 length: 14 amino acids. CDR3 sequence (DNA): TGCGCCAGCAGTTATCGAGATCCGAACACTGAAGCTTTCTTT. This encodes CASSYRDPNTEAFF. The whole variable domain, remainder taken from reference TRBV5-1 and TRBJ1-1, is KAGVTQTPRYLIKTRGQQVTLSCSPISGHRSVSWYQQTPGQGLQFLFEYFSETQRNKGNFPGRFSGRQFSNSRSEMNVSTLELGDSALYLCASSYRDPNTEAFFGQGTRLTVV.

This clonotype was seen ten or more times. The chain employs TRBV20-1 and TRBJ1-1; 9 nucleotides align to TRBD1. J lost 5 bases, V lost 7 bases, and 8 bases had no gene match. The germline V gene encodes CDR1 DFQATT and CDR2 SNEGSKA (reference sequence). This CDR3 comprises 13 residues. The chain's CDR3 is CSVATGGGTEAFF. The CDR3 DNA sequence: TGCAGTGTCGCGACAGGGGGTGGGACTGAAGCTTTCTTT.

This clonotype was counted at least ten times. The J gene is TRBJ2-5, the V gene TRBV24-1; D is undetermined. Germline V gene lookup returns CDR1 KGHDR and CDR2 SFDVKD. V was pared by 0 bases and J by 0 bases, with 7 bases between. CDR3 size: 15 residues. The CDR3 DNA is TGTGCCACCAGTGATTTGAGGCAGAACCAAGAGACCCAGTACTTC. It is translated as CATSDLRQNQETQYF.

This clonotype was observed many times. The rearrangement links TRBV25-1 to TRBJ2-1, with D perhaps TRBD1 or TRBD2 (7 bases each). CDR3 length equals 16 residues. Trimming took 4 bases from V and 8 from J, leaving 21 bases between them. Germline V gene lookup returns CDR1 MGHDK and CDR2 SYGVNS. The CDR3 spells CASSGDWGRGRDEQFF. DNA of the CDR3: TGTGCCAGCAGTGGGGATTGGGGGAGGGGGCGAGATGAGCAGTTCTTC.

In this sample, this clonotype turned up many times. The chain is built from TRBV24-1 and TRBJ2-1, with 12 bases fitting TRBD2. Germline V gene data show CDR1 as KGHDR and CDR2 as SFDVKD. The CDR3 contains 16 residues. V was clipped by 4 bases and J by 7 bases; unmatched bases: 7. The CDR3 bases are TGTGCCACCAGTGAGTCTAGCGGGGGGGCGAGGAATGAGCAGTTCTTC. Amino acids: CATSESSGGARNEQFF.

This clonotype was counted ten times or more. The rearrangement joins TRBV20-1 to TRBJ1-2; D remains unclear. Germline CDR1 reads DFQATT; CDR2 reads SNEGSKA (reference sequence). V was cut by 3 bases and J by 4 bases, with 6 bases left in between. The CDR3 runs 11 residues. Here the CDR3 reads CSASATYGYTF. The CDR3 bases are TGCAGTGCTAGCGCCACCTATGGCTACACCTTC.

This clonotype was detected ten times or more. This rearrangement joins TRBV2 to TRBJ1-5, with 10 bases aligning to TRBD1. Trimming at V came to 6 bases and at J to 4 bases, leaving 6 bases not matched to a gene. Looked up from germline, CDR1 is SNHLY and CDR2 is FYNNEI. The CDR3 has 15 amino acids. CDR3 nucleotide sequence: TGTGCCAGCAGCATGACAGGGGGCCCAAATCAGCCCCAGCATTTT. Amino acids: CASSMTGGPNQPQHF.